This entry lists 29 T cell receptor beta chains sequenced from one sample in a study of cytomegalovirus exposure and HLA in healthy donors. The PCR had 60 Vbeta and 13 Jbeta primers. Assay: immunoSEQ multiplex PCR; the TCRdb copy retains only in-frame clones and omits some. The sample consists of 85,000 to 95,000 clones, under 80% of them appearing once. The sample comprised PBMCs. The receptor source for this set is a man aged 25 to 45 in good health and CMV-seropositive.

V is TRBV13 and J is TRBJ1-4, with D perhaps TRBD1 (5 bases). Deletions cut 1 base from V and 10 bases from J, with 13 bases between. Looked up from germline, CDR1 is PRHDT and CDR2 is FYEKMQ (reference sequence). CDR3 length: 14 amino acids. The CDR3 nucleotides read TGTGCCAGCAGCTTAGCAGGGCGTAGAGGAAAACTGTTTTTT. Translating gives CASSLAGRRGKLFF.

This clone came up a few times. The J gene is TRBJ1-1, the V gene TRBV6-6, with D possibly being TRBD1 (5 bases). The germline gives CDR1 MNHNY, CDR2 SVGAGI (reference sequence). The CDR3 extends over 14 amino acids. Trimming shortened V by 5 bases and J by 6 bases, and 16 bases separated the two germline ends. CDR3 amino acids: CASSRIQGRAEAFF. In DNA form, the CDR3 reads TGTGCCAGCAGTCGAATTCAGGGAAGGGCTGAAGCTTTCTTT.

The chain's CDR3 is CASSQTGVDNQPQHF. In DNA form, the CDR3 reads TGCGCCAGCAGCCAGACAGGGGTTGACAATCAGCCCCAGCATTTT. The rearrangement links TRBV5-1 to TRBJ1-5, with 8 positions matching TRBD1. The V segment lost 4 bases and the J segment 3 bases; nucleotides outside the gene matches: 6. The CDR3 spans 15 residues. Germline CDR1 reads SGHRS; CDR2 reads YFSETQ.

J is TRBJ1-6 and V is TRBV5-4, with 7 bases that match TRBD1. The CDR3 spans 14 residues. Germline V gene lookup returns CDR1 SGHNT and CDR2 YYREEE (reference sequence). Trimming at V came to 4 bases and at J to 9 bases, leaving 7 bases not matched to a gene. CDR3 nucleotides: TGTGCCAGCAGCGTCGACAGGGTTCGTTCACCCCTCCACTTT. Amino acid sequence: CASSVDRVRSPLHF.

This chain connects TRBV9 to TRBJ1-2, with D uncertain. Per germline, CDR1 SGDLS and CDR2 YYNGEE. Between the trimmed V and J ends, which lost 0 bases and 8 bases, there was a span of 11 bases. The CDR3 sequence is 13 residues long. The CDR3 region is CASSVAQSLGYTF. CDR3 coding DNA: TGTGCCAGCAGCGTAGCACAGTCTCTGGGCTACACCTTC.

Of note for this clone: One junction end does not reproduce the germline sequence, and a read error may be involved. This rearrangement joins TRBV4-3 to TRBJ1-2; a weak D match, TRBD1 (5 bases). Germline V CDR1 and CDR2: LGHNA, YSLEER. CDR3 length: 19 amino acids. CDR3: CASSQDVGGATVLNYGYPF. CDR3 sequence (DNA): TGCGCCAGCAGCCAAGATGTGGGGGGAGCGACAGTTCTTAACTATGGCTACCCCTTC.

The chain has TRBV27 and TRBJ2-7; 8 nucleotides match TRBD1. The V and J ends lost 4 bases and 3 bases, in that order; junction bases with no gene match: 5. CDR1 is MNHEY, CDR2 SMNVEV, per germline (reference sequence). The CDR3 contains 14 residues. CDR3 coding DNA: TGTGCCAGCAGTTCAGGGGGCGCCATCTACGAGCAGTACTTC. It specifies CASSSGGAIYEQYF.

The rearrangement joins TRBV4-1 to TRBJ2-2; a possible D gene is TRBD1 (6 bases). The CDR3 is made up of 20 amino acids. The V and J ends lost 3 bases and 3 bases respectively, with 26 bases between them. Germline CDR1 reads MGHRA; CDR2 reads YSYEKL. DNA of the CDR3: TGCGCCAGCAGCCAGAGCCAACGACTTTTGACAGGAAGGGACACCGGGGAGCTGTTTTTT. Residues: CASSQSQRLLTGRDTGELFF.

The genes are TRBV16 and TRBJ2-5, with D possibly TRBD2 on 5 matching bases. The CDR3 contains 11 residues. Germline V gene lookup returns CDR1 KGHSY and CDR2 FQNENV. The V and J ends lost 2 bases and 9 bases respectively, with 7 bases between them. The CDR3 protein is CASSQNGAQYF. In DNA form, the CDR3 reads TGTGCCAGCAGCCAAAACGGGGCCCAGTACTTC.

The genes are TRBV4-2 and TRBJ1-3, with unresolved D. The CDR3 loop spans 16 amino acids. The germline CDR1 and CDR2 sequences are LGHNA and YNFKEQ. Between the trimmed V and J ends, which lost 0 bases and 0 bases, there was a span of 9 bases. The DNA of the CDR3 is TGTGCCAGCAGCCAAGAGGTACTCATCTCTGGAAACACCATATATTTT. Residues: CASSQEVLISGNTIYF.

The chain uses TRBV9 and TRBJ1-1, with a tentative D call TRBD1 (5 bases). Germline lookup yields CDR1 SGDLS and CDR2 YYNGEE. V gave up 0 bases and J gave up 3 bases, with 12 bases separating them. The CDR3 contains 15 residues. The CDR3 is CASSVEPQGDTEAFF. DNA of the CDR3: TGTGCCAGCAGCGTAGAGCCGCAGGGTGACACTGAAGCTTTCTTT.

This clone was observed a handful of times. V and J are TRBV30 and TRBJ1-2; a weak D match, TRBD1 (6 bases). Trimming took off 0 bases at V and 5 bases at J, with 7 bases between the two ends. The CDR3 extends over 12 amino acids. Germline V gene data show CDR1 as GTSNPN and CDR2 as SVGIG (reference sequence). Here the CDR3 DNA reads TGTGCCTGGAGTGTAGGGGGTTATGGCTACACCTTC. It yields the protein CAWSVGGYGYTF. The full variable domain, in which reference TRBV30 and TRBJ1-2 provide the parts outside the CDR3, is SQTIHQWPATLVQPVGSPLSLECTVEGTSNPNLYWYRQAAGRGLQLLFYSVGIGQISSEVPQNLSASRPQDRQFILSSKKLLLSDSGFYLCAWSVGGYGYTFGSGTRLTVV.

CDR3 coding DNA: TGCGCCAGCAGTGCCGGGACAGGCGCCGGGGAAAAACTGTTTTTT. Encoded protein: CASSAGTGAGEKLFF. This chain uses TRBV10-2 with TRBJ1-4; TRBD1 aligns across 8 bases. This CDR3 contains 15 residues. The V gene end was trimmed by 4 bases and the J gene end by 8 bases; junction bases not matched to a gene: 9. CDR1 WSHSY and CDR2 SAAADI come from the germline V gene.

This clone was counted once. V is TRBV6-5 and J is TRBJ2-3; D is undetermined. The V end lost 3 bases, the J end lost 6 bases, and 16 bases lay between the germline ends. The CDR3 is 15 residues long. The V gene's germline CDR1 is MNHEY and CDR2 SVGAGI. The CDR3: CASSYRPSRPDTQYF. Written as DNA, the CDR3 is TGTGCCAGCAGTTATCGGCCTTCCAGGCCGGATACGCAGTATTTT.

This rearrangement joins TRBV5-6 to TRBJ1-1, with D possibly TRBD1 on 5 matching bases. V was trimmed by 2 bases and J by 0 bases, leaving 14 bases between them. Looked up from germline, CDR1 is SGHDT and CDR2 is YYEEEE. The CDR3 is made up of 16 amino acids. CDR3 sequence: CASSLYRQALNTEAFF. DNA of the CDR3: TGTGCCAGCAGCTTATACAGGCAAGCATTGAACACTGAAGCTTTCTTT.

This clone was seen a few times. The chain couples TRBV4-3 to TRBJ2-2; D is possibly TRBD2 (5 bases). Germline assignment: CDR1 LGHNA and CDR2 YSLEER. The CDR3 consists of 12 residues. V lost 6 bases, J lost 6 bases, and 8 bases lay in between. Here the CDR3 DNA reads TGCGCCAGCAGACTAGAGCCCGGGGAGCTGTTTTTT. This codes for CASRLEPGELFF.

In the case of this clone: The identical CDR3 is also encoded by other nucleotide sequences in the sample. The chain has TRBV9 and TRBJ2-2, with TRBD1 matching 11 bases. With 5 bases clipped from V and 7 bases from J, the junction kept 4 bases outside the gene matches. Germline assignment: CDR1 SGDLS and CDR2 YYNGEE. The CDR3 loop spans 14 amino acids. CDR3 region: CASSGGQGVGELFF. The CDR3 DNA follows: TGTGCCAGCAGTGGGGGACAGGGGGTCGGGGAGCTGTTTTTT.

A note on this clone: An end of the junction differs from the germline gene, which may be a read error. The V and J genes are TRBV13 and TRBJ1-5; D is unclear. This CDR3 spans 15 amino acids. The germline gives CDR1 PRHDT, CDR2 FYEKMQ (reference sequence). CDR3 nucleotide sequence: TGTGCCAGCAGCTTAGGAGGGAGAAGGGATCAGCCCCAGAATTTT. Its protein is CASSLGGRRDQPQNF.

V is TRBV10-1 and J is TRBJ2-5; 10 positions agree with TRBD2. This CDR3 contains 15 residues. Germline V gives CDR1 WNHNN, CDR2 SYGVQD (reference sequence). With 4 bases clipped from V and 5 bases from J, the junction kept 7 bases outside the gene matches. The CDR3, as DNA: TGCGCCAGCAGTGGGGCTAGCGGGGGACTTGAGACCCAGTACTTC. It is translated as CASSGASGGLETQYF.

As concerns this clone: Other DNA sequences within the sample encode an identical CDR3. The rearrangement links TRBV25-1 to TRBJ2-5; 7 bases are shared with TRBD2. CDR3 length equals 14 residues. CDR1 is MGHDK, CDR2 SYGVNS, per germline. After removal of 3 bases from V and 0 bases from J, the junction contained 1 base not matched to a gene. The DNA for the CDR3 is TGTGCCAGCAGTGAGGGGGGGAACCAAGAGACCCAGTACTTC. This translates into CASSEGGNQETQYF.

A few counts support this clone. The chain uses TRBV19 and TRBJ1-2; D unclear. CDR1 and CDR2 (germline): LNHDA, SQIVND (reference sequence). Trimming removed 6 bases from V and 5 bases from J, with 16 bases in between. CDR3 length: 14 amino acids. The CDR3 sequence: CASRDFPSEYGYTF. The CDR3 DNA follows: TGTGCCAGTAGAGACTTCCCGTCTGAGTATGGCTACACCTTC.

The genes are TRBV2 and TRBJ2-7, with 9 bases lining up with TRBD2. Looked up from germline, CDR1 is SNHLY and CDR2 is FYNNEI. The CDR3 consists of 14 residues. With V trimmed by 6 bases and J by 6 bases, 9 bases remained unmatched. DNA of the CDR3: TGTGCCAGCAGGGCTAGCGGGACAAGAGGCGAGCAGTACTTC. Translating it yields CASRASGTRGEQYF.

The chain uses TRBV5-1 and TRBJ2-3; 8 bases fit TRBD2. There are 15 residues in the CDR3. The V gene's germline CDR1 is SGHRS and CDR2 YFSETQ. V trimming: 3 bases; J trimming: 3 bases; junction bases outside the gene matches: 6. CDR3 bases: TGCGCCAGCAGCTCTCCGGGACTAGAGACAGATACGCAGTATTTT. Translation gives CASSSPGLETDTQYF.

V and J are TRBV7-9 and TRBJ2-7; 10 bases align to TRBD2. Germline V gene sequence: CDR1 SEHNR, CDR2 FQNEAQ (reference sequence). There are 15 residues in the CDR3. V gave up 5 bases and J gave up 6 bases; unmatched junction bases: 10. The CDR3 coding sequence is TGTGCCAGCAGCCCCCAGCTAGCGGGAGTGGCCGAGCAGTACTTC. It encodes CASSPQLAGVAEQYF.

V and J are TRBV27 and TRBJ2-7; TRBD1 might be the D (5 bases). Trimming removed 5 bases from V and 2 bases from J, with 7 bases in between. CDR3 length: 12 amino acids. CDR1 is MNHEY and CDR2 is SMNVEV in the germline V gene (reference sequence). The CDR3 nucleotides are TGTGCCAGCAGTGACAGTACCTACGAGCAGTACTTC. Its protein product is CASSDSTYEQYF.

DNA for the CDR3: TGTGCCAGCACGCCAACGATAACAGGGGGTAAATCAGATACGCAGTATTTT. This translates into CASTPTITGGKSDTQYF. The chain uses TRBV5-4 and TRBJ2-3; 8 nucleotides agree with TRBD1. Germline trimming cut 6 bases from V and 4 bases from J; bases unmatched to any gene: 16. The CDR3 sequence is 17 residues long. CDR1 and CDR2 from the germline V gene are SGHNT and YYREEE (reference sequence). Complete variable domain (other parts from reference TRBV5-4 and TRBJ2-3): ETGVTQSPTHLIKTRGQQVTLRCSSQSGHNTVSWYQQALGQGPQFIFQYYREEENGRGNFPPRFSGLQFPNYSSELNVNALELDDSALYLCASTPTITGGKSDTQYFGPGTRLTVL.

The chain joins TRBV15 to TRBJ2-7; D gene ambiguous. Trimming shortened V by 0 bases and J by 5 bases, and 11 bases separated the two germline ends. Germline lookup yields CDR1 LNHNV and CDR2 YYDKDF (reference sequence). The CDR3 consists of 14 residues. The CDR3 DNA reads as TGTGCCACCAGCAGAGATGAGGTGGTCCACGAGCAGTACTTC. As protein: CATSRDEVVHEQYF.

This clone was seen a single time. The chain combines TRBV4-1 with TRBJ2-1, with unresolved D. Trimming took off 3 bases at V and 5 bases at J, with 8 bases between the two ends. Germline-derived CDR1 and CDR2 are MGHRA and YSYEKL. CDR3 size: 13 residues. The CDR3 coding sequence is TGCGCCAGCAGCCAGAACTATAACAATGAGCAGTTCTTC. As protein: CASSQNYNNEQFF.

V gene TRBV5-1 combines with J gene TRBJ1-2; 10 positions match TRBD1. The CDR3 is made up of 15 amino acids. V lost 4 bases and J lost 3; bases outside the gene matches: 6. Per the germline V gene, CDR1 is SGHRS and CDR2 is YFSETQ. The chain's CDR3 is CASSDPTGGDYGYTF. CDR3 sequence (DNA): TGCGCCAGCAGCGATCCGACAGGGGGCGACTATGGCTACACCTTC.